This T cell receptor beta chain was identified during a study of T cell clonality in common variable immunodeficiency. Germline V gene lookup returns CDR1 SGHTA and CDR2 FQGNSA. This CDR3 region has 15 residues. V shed 6 bases and J 3 bases; nucleotides not matched to a gene: 6. Sequencing used immunoSEQ multiplex PCR; TCRdb keeps in-frame clones, though not all of them. Recorded here are roughly 14,000 clones, none singletons. This clone came up a few times. As yet, its antigen is unknown. Sequencing ends 3 residues short of the CDR3 end; the germline J gene provides the rest. Replacement immunoglobulin had been given to every CVID subject for at least one year. Donors gave roughly 5 to 8 ml heparinized peripheral whole blood. Study findings and constraints: Common variable immunodeficiency TCR beta sequences reportedly had fewer deletions and N-nucleotide insertions. Links between repertoire features and CVID complications were heterogeneity-limited. CVID subjects had higher TCRbeta clonality than healthy controls, most marked in about a third.

The sequenced material came from peripheral blood mononuclear cells. This TCR was sampled from a human donor with common variable immunodeficiency. The rearrangement uses TRBV7-2 and TRBJ2-1; TRBD1 matches 9 bases. The covered CDR3 bases are TGTGCCAGCAGACAGGGACAGGGTAACTACAATGAG. Amino acid sequence: CASRQGQGNYNE. The full CDR3 sequence reads CASRQGQGNYNEQFF.